The sequence of this T cell receptor beta chain was determined in a study of T-cell memory formation after mild COVID-19. TCRdb re-analysed the 5' RACE reads in MiXCR, keeping a single row per CDR3 protein. The sample has around 420,000 distinct CDR3 sequences; around 24% are singletons. The CDR3 spans 15 residues. J gave up 7 bases and V 4 bases, and 10 bases lay outside the gene matches. Per germline, CDR1 SQVTM and CDR2 ANQGSEA. The sequencing input was PBMCs or a T cell subset sorted from them (not recorded which). The sequence was collected from an adult woman who had mild COVID-19 (a few samples of this study predate the infection). Cell type and time point are not known. The chain recombines TRBV29-1 with TRBJ2-1, with TRBD2 identical over 10 bases. The CDR3 sequence: CSVVAVAGGGNEQFF. CDR3 nucleotides: TGCAGCGTTGTAGCGGTAGCGGGGGGTGGTAATGAGCAGTTCTTC.